This T cell receptor (beta chain) came from a study of spatial heterogeneity in lung cancer. Study at large: Detection consistently captured more beta-chain sequences than alpha-chain sequences.

Regarding time point: sample taken at primary tumor resection. The input material, whole RNA from tumor, nontumor lung or frozen PBMC, was sequenced unsorted. This clonotype has a handful of counts. MiXCR, applied by TCRdb to the 5' RACE reads, yields one record per CDR3 protein. The data contain tens of thousands of distinct CDR3 sequences, roughly 8.7% of them singletons. The length of the CDR3 is 14 residues. Per germline, CDR1 SEHNR and CDR2 FQNEAQ (reference sequence). V was clipped by 6 bases and J by 8 bases, with 14 bases between them. This receptor was obtained from a male donor with early-stage non-small cell lung cancer. This material consisted of PBMCs, taken at surgery. The chain has TRBV7-9 and TRBJ1-6, with D uncertain. DNA for the CDR3: TGTGCCAGCAGTATCGCGGCCGGAGATTCACCCCTCCACTTT. This encodes CASSIAAGDSPLHF.